The T cell receptor (beta chain) under discussion was sequenced for a study of vaccination effects on CD4 cells after COVID-19. Looking at the study overall: Convalescent patients (three in total) were sampled early and late after vaccination. Each culture well received about 1.8 million PBMC. These cells were then cultured in IMDM with roughly 9.8 IU/ml IL-2 and 8.5 to 10 ug/ml peptides. Findings and limits, study-wide: Clones arising from infection and from vaccination showed marked clonal contraction late after vaccination.

Subsequent to a culture period of 10 to 11 days, CD4+ T cells were isolated. PCR confirmed that the person was infected with SARS-CoV-2 between March and December 2020. Each participant was administered two doses of either the BNT162b2 or the mRNA-1273 vaccine. Regarding this clone: The antigen is unknown.

In germline, CDR1 is SGDLS, CDR2 YYNGEE. V lost 2 bases to trimming and J lost 6 bases, with 11 bases between them. This CDR3 is 14 amino acids long. Profiled with immunoSEQ multiplex PCR; TCRdb holds only in-frame clones, not every one. Seen here are around 50,000 clones, over 60% observed once, and the top ten hold approximately 5.6%. The sample here was CD4+ T cells from PBMCs cultured without peptide, taken after COVID-19 vaccination. The V gene is TRBV9, the J gene TRBJ2-2; D not resolved. The receptor was isolated from a human donor who had a prior SARS-CoV-2 infection. The CDR3 DNA is TGTGCCAGCAGCGTCATAGGAGAACCCGGGGAGCTGTTTTTT. This sequence encodes CASSVIGEPGELFF.